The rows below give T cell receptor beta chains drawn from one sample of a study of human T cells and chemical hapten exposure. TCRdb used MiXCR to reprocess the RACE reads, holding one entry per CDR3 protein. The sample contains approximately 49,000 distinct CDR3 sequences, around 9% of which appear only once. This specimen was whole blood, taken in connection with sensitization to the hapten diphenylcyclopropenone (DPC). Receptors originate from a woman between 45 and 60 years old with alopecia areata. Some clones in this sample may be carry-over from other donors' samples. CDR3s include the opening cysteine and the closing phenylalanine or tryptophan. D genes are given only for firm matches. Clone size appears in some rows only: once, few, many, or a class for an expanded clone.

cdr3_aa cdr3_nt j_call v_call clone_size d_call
CSVPGQGKAREQYF TGCAGCGTCCCGGGACAGGGGAAGGCGCGAGAGCAGTACTTC TRBJ2-7 TRBV29-1 medium-sized TRBD1
CASATSGLTDTQYF TGCGCCAGCGCGACTAGCGGCCTTACAGATACGCAGTATTTT TRBJ2-3 TRBV10-2 many TRBD2
CSVGQVYGYTF TGCAGCGTTGGGCAGGTATATGGCTACACCTTC TRBJ1-2 TRBV29-1 many NA
CASSLGGRAEKLFF TGTGCCAGCAGCTTAGGGGGCAGGGCTGAAAAACTGTTTTTT TRBJ1-4 TRBV7-2 many NA
CASSLRGFEAFF TGTGCCAGCAGTTTACGGGGATTTGAAGCTTTCTTT TRBJ1-1 TRBV28 NA NA
CASSLEHDEQFF TGTGCCAGCAGCTTGGAACACGATGAGCAGTTCTTC TRBJ2-1 TRBV5-4 NA NA
CATSDPAAGNTIYF TGTGCCACCAGTGACCCTGCTGCTGGAAACACCATATATTTT TRBJ1-3 TRBV24-1 many NA
CASSFKLRDEQFF TGTGCCAGCAGCTTCAAGTTGAGGGATGAGCAGTTCTTC TRBJ2-1 TRBV5-5 few NA
CASSPMYAGASYEQYF TGTGCCAGCAGCCCAATGTATGCGGGGGCTTCCTACGAGCAGTACTTC TRBJ2-7 TRBV28 many NA
CASSRSNLGLAAQETQYF TGTGCCAGCAGTCGAAGTAACTTGGGACTAGCGGCCCAAGAGACCCAGTACTTC TRBJ2-5 TRBV6-2/TRBV6-3 few TRBD2
CASSTGGRDTGELFF TGTGCCAGCAGCACAGGGGGCAGGGACACCGGGGAGCTGTTTTTT TRBJ2-2 TRBV7-9 many TRBD1
CASSRELLETQYF TGTGCCAGCTCACGGGAGTTGCTGGAGACCCAGTACTTC TRBJ2-5 TRBV18 many NA
CATSRDLGNTEAFF TGTGCCACCAGCAGAGATCTGGGGAACACTGAAGCTTTCTTT TRBJ1-1 TRBV15 many NA
CASSRPGRRNEQFF TGTGCCAGCAGCCGACCGGGGCGTCGAAATGAGCAGTTCTTC TRBJ2-1 TRBV11-2 many NA
CASSYSPAASGSRDTQYF TGTGCCAGCAGTTACTCCCCGGCGGCTAGCGGGAGCCGGGATACGCAGTATTTT TRBJ2-3 TRBV6-5 many TRBD2
CASSTGPFYEQYF TGTGCCAGTAGTACCGGACCTTTCTACGAGCAGTACTTC TRBJ2-7 TRBV19 NA NA
CASSSTDSNTEAFF TGTGCCAGCAGTTCGACGGATTCGAACACTGAAGCTTTCTTT TRBJ1-1 TRBV12-3/TRBV12-4 few NA
CAIGFDMETQYF TGTGCCATAGGGTTTGACATGGAGACCCAGTACTTC TRBJ2-5 TRBV10-3 many NA
CASSARSAFNYGYTF TGTGCCAGCAGCGCCCGGTCAGCGTTTAACTATGGCTACACCTTC TRBJ1-2 TRBV12-3/TRBV12-4 many NA
CASSILAGYPPGEQFF TGTGCCAGTAGTATTCTAGCGGGATACCCCCCCGGTGAGCAGTTCTTC TRBJ2-1 TRBV19 few TRBD2
CATRRTTGNTIYF TGTGCCACCAGACGGACAACCGGAAACACCATATATTTT TRBJ1-3 TRBV6-5 many NA
CASSQVGVEQYF TGTGCCAGCAGCCAAGTGGGCGTCGAGCAGTACTTC TRBJ2-7 TRBV3-1 many NA
CAISDFYEQYF TGTGCCATCAGTGACTTCTACGAGCAGTACTTC TRBJ2-7 TRBV10-3 few NA
CASSPYYEQYF TGTGCCAGCAGTCCTTACTACGAGCAGTACTTC TRBJ2-7 TRBV2 many NA
CASSQAGGGEQYF TGTGCCAGCAGCCAAGCTGGAGGCGGGGAGCAGTACTTC TRBJ2-7 TRBV3-1 NA NA
CASSDRAARGAFF TGTGCCAGCAGTGACCGAGCCGCCCGGGGAGCTTTCTTT TRBJ1-1 TRBV7-8 few NA
CASSLNKENKQYF TGTGCCAGCAGCTTAAACAAGGAAAACAAGCAGTACTTC TRBJ2-7 TRBV7-8 NA NA
CASSIHLTGGYNEQFF TGTGCCAGCAGCATCCATTTGACAGGAGGATACAATGAGCAGTTCTTC TRBJ2-1 TRBV6-5 few NA
CASFGGPGSSGANVLTF TGTGCCAGTTTTGGTGGTCCAGGGTCGTCTGGGGCCAACGTCCTGACTTTC TRBJ2-6 TRBV6-6 many NA
CASSLGSRGGMNTEAFF TGTGCCAGCAGTTTAGGAAGCAGGGGGGGCATGAACACTGAAGCTTTCTTT TRBJ1-1 TRBV12-3/TRBV12-4 many TRBD1
CASSARTEAIGTQYF TGCGCCAGCAGTGCACGTACAGAAGCCATTGGGACGCAGTATTTT TRBJ2-3 TRBV10-1 few NA
CASRNSGSNEQFF TGTGCCAGCAGGAATAGCGGGAGCAACGAGCAGTTCTTC TRBJ2-1 TRBV5-4 many TRBD2